The clone carrying this T cell receptor (beta chain) was found a few times. V shed 4 bases and J shed 7 bases, with 8 bases lying between them. The germline CDR1 and CDR2 sequences are SGHAT and FQNNGV. This CDR3 is 11 amino acids long. These data are taken from a study of CD8+ T cells in alopecia areata. Stated treatment: oral pan-JAK inhibitor, 5-10 mg twice daily. Once RNA had been extracted, it was reverse transcribed into cDNA to act as the sequencing template. Assay: immunoSEQ multiplex PCR; the TCRdb copy retains only in-frame clones and omits some. The data hold about 250,000 clones, with about three fifths observed a single time.

This chain links TRBV11-2 with TRBJ2-7, with D tentatively TRBD2 (6 bases). The sequences come from CD4+ T cells sorted from blood, collected around week 54, from a patient treated with tofacitinib. This sequence originates from a human donor with alopecia areata. For the CDR3, the DNA is TGTGCCAGCAGCTCAGGAGGGGAGCAGTACTTC. As protein: CASSSGGEQYF.